These 20 T cell receptor beta chains came from one sample sequenced in a study of blood T cell repertoires in COVID-19. Using immunoSEQ multiplex PCR, the repertoire was profiled, and TCRdb retains in-frame clones only, with some absent. The data contain 120,000 to 150,000 clones, over 80% of them seen just once; the ten biggest clones take up about 37%. Sequenced sample: peripheral blood. The origin of the receptors is a middle-aged man who had recovered from COVID-19.

This rearrangement joins TRBV7-9 to TRBJ1-2, with TRBD1 matching over 7 bases. The V gene's germline CDR1 is SEHNR and CDR2 FQNEAQ (reference sequence). The CDR3 length is 15 residues. The junction had 5 bases not matched to a gene; V was cut back by 4 bases and J by 0 bases. CDR3 nucleotides: TGTGCCAGCAGCTCCCCACAGGGGTCTAACTATGGCTACACCTTC. It is translated as CASSSPQGSNYGYTF.

This chain links TRBV6-2 or TRBV6-3 with TRBJ1-5, with 7 bases lining up with TRBD1. Trimming cost V 0 bases and J 0 bases; bases outside gene matches: 14. Germline-derived CDR1 and CDR2 are MNHEY and SVGEGT. This CDR3 is 20 amino acids long. The CDR3 loop is CASSYSRGPGQLYSNQPQHF. The CDR3 DNA reads TGTGCCAGCAGTTACTCGAGGGGACCGGGACAGCTTTATAGCAATCAGCCCCAGCATTTT.

In this sample, this clone turned up once. The chain couples TRBV5-1 to TRBJ1-1, with D tentatively TRBD1 (6 bases). Germline CDR1 reads SGHRS; CDR2 reads YFSETQ. Trimming shortened V by 2 bases and J by 2 bases, and 13 bases separated the two germline ends. This CDR3 region has 15 residues. The CDR3 protein is CASSLTGHPNTEAFF. The CDR3 DNA is TGCGCCAGCAGCTTAACGGGACACCCCAACACTGAAGCTTTCTTT.

This clone has a single count. The chain links TRBV21-1 to TRBJ2-5; TRBD2, the table's D call, lacks a check against the DNA. TRBV21-1 is a documented pseudogene. The CDR3 is 14 amino acids. The CDR3 nucleotides read TGTGCCAGCAGGCTAGCGGGGGCCCAGGAGACCCAGTACTTC. Translation: CASRLAGAQETQYF.

This clone has just a few counts. This chain connects TRBV27 to TRBJ1-6; a weak D match, TRBD1 (5 bases). The CDR3 contains 19 residues. The germline V and J ends were trimmed by 5 bases and 5 bases, with 25 bases remaining between them. Germline V lookup: CDR1 MNHEY, CDR2 SMNVEV (reference sequence). CDR3: CASSTPSGREGRNNSPLHF. The CDR3 bases are TGTGCCAGCAGTACCCCGTCAGGGCGTGAAGGCCGGAATAATTCACCCCTCCACTTT.

V and J are TRBV5-1 and TRBJ2-2; 7 bases are a match to TRBD2. V trimming: 5 bases; J trimming: 7 bases; junction bases outside the gene matches: 8. CDR3 length: 14 residues. Germline loops: CDR1 SGHRS, CDR2 YFSETQ. CDR3 sequence (DNA): TGCGCCAGCAGTCGACGGGGGGTTAGCGGGGAGCTGTTTTTT. It yields the protein CASSRRGVSGELFF.

V is TRBV6-5 and J is TRBJ2-5; TRBD2 matches at 9 bases. V trimming: 7 bases; J trimming: 2 bases; junction bases outside the gene matches: 8. The length of the CDR3 is 15 residues. Germline V gene lookup returns CDR1 MNHEY and CDR2 SVGAGI. The CDR3 coding sequence is TGTGCCAGCAATCAGCGGGGGGCGACGCAAGAGACCCAGTACTTC. Its translation is CASNQRGATQETQYF.

The chain is built from TRBV7-3 and TRBJ1-6, with D possibly being TRBD1 (5 bases). With 4 bases removed from V and 5 bases from J, the gap between germline ends came to 33 bases. CDR3 size: 22 residues. The germline V gene has CDR1 SGHTA and CDR2 FQGTGA. For the CDR3, the DNA is TGTGCCAGCAGCTCGTTTTCTCCCTCACCCTTCTTTTCGACAGCTAATAATTCACCCCTCCACTTT. Translated: CASSSFSPSPFFSTANNSPLHF.

The chain recombines TRBV6-6 with TRBJ2-7; D is perhaps TRBD2 (7 bases). The CDR3 length is 15 residues. With 2 bases removed from V and 5 bases from J, the gap between germline ends came to 16 bases. Germline V gives CDR1 MNHNY, CDR2 SVGAGI (reference sequence). The chain's CDR3 is CASSYLGGAGNEQYF. As DNA, the CDR3 is TGTGCCAGCAGTTACCTTGGGGGGGCGGGAAACGAGCAGTACTTC.

The chain couples TRBV12-5 to TRBJ2-1; a weak D match, TRBD2 (6 bases). Looked up from germline, CDR1 is LGHNT and CDR2 is FRNRAP. The CDR3 is made up of 16 amino acids. Trimming took 1 base from V and 5 from J, leaving 15 bases between them. As DNA, the CDR3 is TGTGCTAGTGGTTTGGCCGGGACGCGGGAAGACAATGAGCAGTTCTTC. It codes for CASGLAGTREDNEQFF. The entire variable domain, with the rest obtained from reference TRBV12-5 and TRBJ2-1, is as follows: DARVTQTPRHKVTEMGQEVTMRCQPILGHNTVFWYRQTMMQGLELLAYFRNRAPLDDSGMPKDRFSAEMPDATLATLKIQPSEPRDSAVYFCASGLAGTREDNEQFFGPGTRLTVL.

This chain uses TRBV7-2 with TRBJ2-7; no clear D gene. Germline CDR1 and CDR2: SGHTA and FQGNSA. The V and J ends lost 2 bases and 1 base respectively, with 9 bases between them. This CDR3 spans 14 amino acids. CDR3: CASSLNTKSYEQYF. CDR3 nucleotide sequence: TGTGCCAGCAGCTTAAACACAAAGTCCTACGAGCAGTACTTC.

V and J are TRBV9 and TRBJ1-5; the D is unclear. This CDR3 spans 15 amino acids. V shed 0 bases and J shed 0 bases, with 7 bases lying between them. Germline assignment: CDR1 SGDLS and CDR2 YYNGEE. CDR3 nucleotides: TGTGCCAGCAGCGTAGACGGGGATAGCAATCAGCCCCAGCATTTT. Translating it yields CASSVDGDSNQPQHF.

CDR3 region: CASSLSGTAQETQYF. The CDR3 nucleotides are TGTGCCAGCAGCCTTTCCGGGACAGCTCAAGAGACCCAGTACTTC. V usage is TRBV7-2 and J usage is TRBJ2-5; 7 bases align to TRBD1. The CDR3 has 15 residues. CDR1 is SGHTA and CDR2 is FQGNSA in the germline V gene. Trimming removed 5 bases from V and 2 bases from J; junction bases left unmatched: 8.

This clone was seen once. The rearrangement joins TRBV4-3 to TRBJ1-2, with 7 bases aligning to TRBD1. This CDR3 has 13 residues. Germline lookup yields CDR1 LGHNA and CDR2 YSLEER. J was trimmed by 12 bases and V by 3 bases; bases with no gene match: 10. The CDR3 bases are TGCGCCAGCAGCCAGATCGGGACAGCCAAAAACACCTTC. Translated: CASSQIGTAKNTF.

The chain uses TRBV5-1 and TRBJ1-2, with 8 bases that match TRBD1. The length of the CDR3 is 15 residues. J was trimmed by 0 bases and V by 4 bases; bases with no gene match: 5. Germline loops: CDR1 SGHRS, CDR2 YFSETQ. CDR3 in DNA: TGCGCCAGCAGCGTGGACAGGGCCACTAACTATGGCTACACCTTC. Translation: CASSVDRATNYGYTF.

V gene TRBV6-1 combines with J gene TRBJ2-5, with TRBD1 matching 10 bases. The germline V gene has CDR1 MNHNS and CDR2 SASEGT. CDR3 length: 16 residues. Trimming removed 4 bases from V and 1 base from J; junction bases left unmatched: 6. The CDR3 here is CASSASWTGGQETQYF. Written as DNA, the CDR3 is TGTGCCAGCAGTGCCAGCTGGACAGGGGGCCAAGAGACCCAGTACTTC.

The gene calls are TRBV2 and TRBJ1-2; D is uncertain. Trimming left V 4 bases short and J 2 bases short, with 5 bases between. Per germline, CDR1 SNHLY and CDR2 FYNNEI. The CDR3 contains 12 residues. The CDR3 protein is CASSGQNYGYTF. The CDR3 nucleotides read TGTGCCAGCAGTGGACAAAACTATGGCTACACCTTC.

V gene TRBV4-3 combines with J gene TRBJ1-5; perhaps TRBD1 as D (6 bases). The CDR3 is made up of 15 amino acids. V was shortened by 3 bases and J by 6 bases, with 15 bases between the two germline ends. The germline V gene has CDR1 LGHNA and CDR2 YSLEER. The CDR3: CASSQSPGEGQPQHF. CDR3 DNA sequence: TGCGCCAGCAGCCAGTCCCCAGGGGAAGGTCAGCCCCAGCATTTT.

This chain links TRBV18 with TRBJ2-3, with a tentative D call TRBD2 (5 bases). The CDR3 contains 15 residues. Germline CDR1 reads KGHSH; CDR2 reads LQKENI. Trimming pared 4 bases from V and 2 bases from J, leaving 13 bases between. CDR3 amino acids: CASSRLPGDTDTQYF. DNA of the CDR3: TGTGCCAGCTCACGCCTCCCCGGGGACACAGATACGCAGTATTTT.

This chain links TRBV10-3 with TRBJ1-1; 7 nucleotides align to TRBD1. There are 12 residues in the CDR3. The J segment lost 5 bases and the V segment lost 5 bases, leaving 2 bases of the junction unmatched. The germline V gene encodes CDR1 ENHRY and CDR2 SYGVKD. CDR3 DNA sequence: TGTGCCATCAGTACAGGGGTGACTGAAGCTTTCTTT. It specifies CAISTGVTEAFF.